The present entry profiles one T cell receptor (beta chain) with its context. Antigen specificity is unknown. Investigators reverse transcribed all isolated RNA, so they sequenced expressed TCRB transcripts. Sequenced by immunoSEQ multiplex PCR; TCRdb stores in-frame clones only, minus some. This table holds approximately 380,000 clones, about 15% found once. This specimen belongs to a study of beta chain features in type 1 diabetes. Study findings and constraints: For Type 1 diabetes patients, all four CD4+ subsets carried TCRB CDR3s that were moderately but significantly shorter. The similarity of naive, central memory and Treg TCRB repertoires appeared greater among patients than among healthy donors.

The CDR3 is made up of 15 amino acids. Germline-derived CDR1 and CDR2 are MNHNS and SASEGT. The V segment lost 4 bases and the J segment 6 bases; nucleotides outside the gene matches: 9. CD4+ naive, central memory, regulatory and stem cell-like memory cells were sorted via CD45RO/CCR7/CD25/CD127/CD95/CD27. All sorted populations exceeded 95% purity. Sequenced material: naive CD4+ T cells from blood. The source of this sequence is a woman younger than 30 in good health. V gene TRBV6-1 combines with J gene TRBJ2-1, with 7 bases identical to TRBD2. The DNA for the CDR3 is TGTGCCAGCAGTGTGGTAGGCGGGAGTGTCAATGAGCAGTTCTTC. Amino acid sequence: CASSVVGGSVNEQFF.